A selection of T cell receptor beta chains follows, all from one sample in a study of cytotoxic CD8 clonotypes in ibrutinib-treated CLL. Some clones are missing from TCRdb's copy, which holds only in-frame ones; the method was immunoSEQ multiplex PCR. The data show about 45,000 clones, 60% to 80% seen once. The source was PBMCs, collected after 24 months of ibrutinib treatment. The origin of the receptors is a human donor with chronic lymphocytic leukemia. The CDR3 runs from the conserved cysteine through the conserved F or W. D genes are given only for firm matches. Not all rows give a size; the values are once, few, many and, for expanded clones, a class.

CDR3 length	clone size	D gene	V gene	J gene	CDR3 protein	CDR3 DNA
13	.	.	TRBV7-3	TRBJ1-1	CASKSGMNTEAFF	TGTGCCAGCAAGTCGGGGATGAACACTGAAGCTTTCTTT
12	.	.	TRBV29-1	TRBJ2-7	CSVGVGSYEQYF	TGCAGCGTTGGTGTGGGTTCCTACGAGCAGTACTTC
12	.	.	TRBV7-9	TRBJ2-1	CASSQEDNEQFF	TGTGCCAGCAGCCAGGAAGACAATGAGCAGTTCTTC
14	.	.	TRBV30	TRBJ2-7	CAWSVQGGAYEQYF	TGTGCCTGGAGTGTACAAGGGGGTGCCTACGAGCAGTACTTC
17	.	.	TRBV13	TRBJ2-6	CASSAIRVQSRANVLTF	TGTGCCAGCAGTGCTATACGAGTACAAAGTCGGGCCAACGTCCTGACTTTC
18	.	TRBD2	TRBV19	TRBJ2-2	CASSLGLAGGSNTGELFF	TGTGCCAGTAGTCTCGGACTAGCGGGAGGATCGAACACCGGGGAGCTGTTTTTT
16	.	.	TRBV5-1	TRBJ2-2	CASSSIVGTNTGELFF	TGCGCCAGCAGTTCCATAGTGGGGACAAACACCGGGGAGCTGTTTTTT
15	.	.	TRBV7-9	TRBJ1-2	CASSPYPASFWGYTF	TGTGCCAGCAGCCCCTACCCGGCCTCCTTCTGGGGCTACACCTTC
15	.	.	TRBV7-9	TRBJ2-7	CASTQIGANFYEQYF	TGTGCCAGCACCCAAATCGGAGCAAACTTCTACGAGCAGTACTTC
16	.	TRBD1	TRBV4-1	TRBJ1-4	CASSQERTGGREKLFF	TGCGCCAGCAGCCAGGAAAGGACAGGGGGAAGAGAAAAACTGTTTTTT
15	.	.	TRBV4-1	TRBJ2-1	CASSQGVGGGNEQFF	TGCGCCAGCAGCCAAGGAGTAGGGGGAGGCAATGAGCAGTTCTTC
13	.	.	TRBV7-6	TRBJ1-3	CASQGEHGNTIYF	TGTGCCAGCCAGGGTGAACATGGAAACACCATATATTTT
15	.	TRBD2	TRBV11-2	TRBJ2-2	CASSLRLAGTGELFF	TGTGCCAGCAGCCTCCGACTAGCGGGGACCGGGGAGCTGTTTTTT
16	.	.	TRBV9	TRBJ1-6	CASSVSSRLANSPLHF	TGTGCCAGCAGCGTATCGTCCCGGCTCGCAAATTCACCCCTCCACTTT
15	.	.	TRBV11-2	TRBJ1-2	CASSLEAGSNYGYTF	TGTGCCAGCAGCTTAGAAGCAGGATCGAACTATGGCTACACCTTC
17	.	TRBD2	TRBV5-1	TRBJ2-5	CASSLAGFSGSGETQYF	TGCGCCAGCAGCTTGGCCGGTTTTAGCGGGAGCGGTGAGACCCAGTACTTC
14	.	.	TRBV7-6	TRBJ2-2	CASSSGRNTGELFF	TGTGCCAGCAGCTCGGGTCGGAACACCGGGGAGCTGTTTTTT
14	.	.	TRBV9	TRBJ2-7	CASSAGQSAYEQYF	TGTGCCAGCAGCGCCGGACAGTCCGCCTACGAGCAGTACTTC
15	.	.	TRBV4-2	TRBJ2-7	CASSQSRGWPYEQYF	TGTGCCAGCAGCCAATCCAGGGGATGGCCCTACGAGCAGTACTTC
14	many	TRBD1	TRBV27	TRBJ2-7	CASSRQGNTYEQYF	TGTGCCAGCAGTCGACAGGGAAATACCTACGAGCAGTACTTC
15	few	.	TRBV7-4	TRBJ2-1	CASSLNGGQFNEQFF	TGTGCCAGCAGCTTAAACGGGGGCCAGTTCAATGAGCAGTTCTTC
15	.	.	TRBV5-1	TRBJ2-3	CASAPRAGKTDTQYF	TGCGCCAGCGCCCCCCGGGCAGGAAAAACAGATACGCAGTATTTT
15	.	.	TRBV15	TRBJ2-5	CATSTRRGGPETQYF	TGTGCCACCAGCACCCGAAGGGGAGGCCCAGAGACCCAGTACTTC
14	few	.	TRBV29-1	TRBJ1-1	CSVVEDSLNTEAFF	TGCAGCGTTGTGGAGGACAGTTTGAACACTGAAGCTTTCTTT
14	.	.	TRBV5-4	TRBJ1-2	CASSFERELYGYTF	TGTGCCAGCAGCTTTGAGCGGGAACTCTATGGCTACACCTTC
15	few	.	TRBV7-9	TRBJ2-5	CASSFPTSGEETQYF	TGTGCCAGCAGCTTCCCGACGTCGGGGGAAGAGACCCAGTACTTC
15	.	TRBD1	TRBV5-4	TRBJ2-7	CASSALSGQGTEQYF	TGTGCCAGCAGCGCGCTTTCGGGACAGGGGACCGAGCAGTACTTC
12	.	.	TRBV13	TRBJ1-2	CASRKANYGYTF	TGTGCCAGCAGGAAAGCTAACTATGGCTACACCTTC
15	.	.	TRBV5-1	TRBJ1-2	CASSLPTTANYGYTF	TGCGCCAGCAGCTTACCTACGACAGCCAACTATGGCTACACCTTC
15	many	TRBD1	TRBV5-1	TRBJ2-3	CASSLGRGQADTQYF	TGCGCCAGCAGCTTGGGCAGGGGGCAAGCAGATACGCAGTATTTT
15	.	.	TRBV7-2	TRBJ1-5	CASSLALGSNQPQHF	TGTGCCAGCAGCTTAGCGCTGGGGAGCAATCAGCCCCAGCATTTT
11	.	.	TRBV6-5	TRBJ2-1	CASGHGTPSFF	TGTGCCAGCGGCCACGGGACTCCCTCTTTCTTC
14	.	TRBD2	TRBV7-7	TRBJ2-5	CASSPDFSGETQYF	TGTGCTAGCAGCCCTGACTTTAGCGGGGAGACCCAGTACTTC
18	.	.	TRBV4-1	TRBJ2-2	CASSQDRTAQPNTGELFF	TGCGCCAGCAGCCAAGATCGAACAGCACAACCGAACACCGGGGAGCTGTTTTTT
13	.	.	TRBV30	TRBJ1-5	CAWSEQGGQPQHF	TGTGCCTGGAGTGAGCAGGGTGGTCAGCCCCAGCATTTT
13	.	.	TRBV5-6	TRBJ2-7	CASSAPGTYEQYF	TGTGCCAGCAGCGCTCCGGGAACCTACGAGCAGTACTTC
17	few	TRBD2	TRBV7-2	TRBJ2-2	CASSLGFGLAGVGELFF	TGTGCCAGCAGCTTAGGTTTCGGACTAGCGGGGGTCGGGGAGCTGTTTTTT
13	medium-sized	.	TRBV19	TRBJ1-2	CASSIGRTYGYTF	TGTGCCAGTAGTATAGGTCGGACGTATGGCTACACCTTC